The 26 T cell receptor beta chains below were found in one sample sequenced in a study of OX40 agonist ivuxolimab in advanced cancers. Sequencing was performed with immunoSEQ multiplex PCR; in TCRdb, only in-frame clones are kept and a portion is missing. This sample carries about 62,000 clones, 88% of them seen once, and the ten largest clones take approximately 4.8%. Sample: CD4+ or CD8+ T cells sorted from blood, taken in a trial of the OX40 agonist ivuxolimab. Receptor source: an adult with an advanced solid tumor such as melanoma, head and neck, liver or kidney cancer.

This clone has just one count. The chain employs TRBV7-2 and TRBJ1-1; possibly TRBD1 for D (5 bases). The CDR3 consists of 16 residues. Trimming cost V 2 bases and J 4 bases, with 17 bases left between them. Germline CDR1 reads SGHTA; CDR2 reads FQGNSA. CDR3 protein: CASSLIVWGGSTEAFF. Written as DNA, the CDR3 is TGTGCCAGCAGCTTAATTGTGTGGGGGGGAAGCACTGAAGCTTTCTTT.

The chain employs TRBV7-2 and TRBJ1-3; D is uncertain. The CDR3 extends over 16 amino acids. Trimming left V 2 bases short and J 0 bases short, with 11 bases between. Germline V lookup: CDR1 SGHTA, CDR2 FQGNSA. CDR3 loop: CASSLSPLNSGNTIYF. CDR3 nucleotide sequence: TGTGCCAGCAGCTTAAGCCCGCTTAACTCTGGAAACACCATATATTTT.

CDR3 amino acids: CASTFQGAEAFF. CDR3 coding DNA: TGTGCCAGCACCTTTCAGGGGGCTGAAGCTTTCTTT. The chain uses TRBV28 and TRBJ1-1; 7 bases align to TRBD1. The CDR3 length is 12 residues. With V trimmed by 7 bases and J by 6 bases, 5 bases remained unmatched. The germline V gene encodes CDR1 MDHEN and CDR2 SYDVKM.

The V and J genes are TRBV11-2 and TRBJ1-4; D perhaps matches TRBD1 (6 bases). CDR3 length equals 19 residues. In germline, CDR1 is SGHAT, CDR2 FQNNGV. Trimming pared 5 bases from V and 8 bases from J, leaving 30 bases between. The CDR3 protein is CASSPQTGYEISGAEKLFF. Here the CDR3 DNA reads TGTGCCAGCAGCCCGCAGACAGGTTACGAGATATCTGGGGCGGAAAAACTGTTTTTT.

The V and J genes are TRBV5-1 and TRBJ2-3; 8 bases match TRBD2. After removal of 0 bases from V and 0 bases from J, the junction contained 3 bases not matched to a gene. This CDR3 comprises 16 residues. Germline CDR1 SGHRS, CDR2 YFSETQ. As DNA, the CDR3 is TGCGCCAGCAGCTTGGGGGCTAGCGGGAGCACAGATACGCAGTATTTT. This encodes CASSLGASGSTDTQYF.

This chain joins TRBV21-1 and TRBJ2-7; TRBD1, the D gene given by the table, was not confirmed from the DNA. TRBV21-1 is described as a pseudogene. This CDR3 is built from 16 residues. In DNA, the CDR3 is TGTGCCAGCAGCCCGGGGACAGCAAACCCTTCCTACGAGCAGTACTTC. It is translated as CASSPGTANPSYEQYF.

This clone has just one count. The chain couples TRBV4-1 to TRBJ1-5; no reliable D call. Looked up from germline, CDR1 is MGHRA and CDR2 is YSYEKL. The CDR3 has 13 residues. The V end was cut by 5 bases, the J end by 7 bases, with 12 bases between. The CDR3 coding sequence is TGCGCCAGCAGCGCGGTGGGTGGCCAGCCCCAGCATTTT. Translation gives CASSAVGGQPQHF.

J is TRBJ1-2 and V is TRBV30; D not certain. The V and J ends lost 0 bases and 8 bases respectively, with 16 bases between them. Germline CDR1 and CDR2: GTSNPN and SVGIG (reference sequence). This CDR3 has 14 residues. CDR3 nucleotide sequence: TGTGCCTGGAGTGTACAACAGAGGTCGAACGGCTACACCTTC. Amino acids: CAWSVQQRSNGYTF.

DNA for the CDR3: TGTGCCAGCAGCTTAGCATGGGGCACAGATACGCAGTATTTT. Its protein is CASSLAWGTDTQYF. This chain joins TRBV7-2 and TRBJ2-3; D remains ambiguous. Trimming left V 0 bases short and J 1 base short, with 5 bases between. The length of the CDR3 is 14 residues. CDR1 and CDR2 from the germline V gene are SGHTA and FQGNSA.

The chain has TRBV6-5 and TRBJ1-4, with D tentatively TRBD1 (6 bases). The germline CDR1 and CDR2 sequences are MNHEY and SVGAGI. The ends were cut back, 0 bases at V and 5 bases at J, with 7 bases in the middle. The CDR3 is made up of 14 amino acids. In DNA, the CDR3 is TGTGCCAGCAGTTACTCTGGACAGAATGAAAAACTGTTTTTT. Translating it yields CASSYSGQNEKLFF.

This chain uses TRBV7-6 with TRBJ2-5; TRBD1 matches at 9 bases. The CDR3 has 18 amino acids. The ends lost 7 bases at V and 5 bases at J; junction bases unmatched: 20. Per the germline V gene, CDR1 is SGHVS and CDR2 is FNYEAQ. The CDR3 region is CASTEKIQGALGSETQYF. The CDR3 DNA sequence: TGTGCCAGCACCGAAAAAATACAGGGGGCCCTTGGCTCGGAGACCCAGTACTTC.

This clone was seen a handful of times. The gene calls are TRBV5-1 and TRBJ1-5, with D maybe TRBD1 (5 bases). V was trimmed by 5 bases and J by 8 bases, leaving 20 bases between them. The CDR3 contains 15 residues. CDR1 and CDR2 (germline): SGHRS, YFSETQ. DNA of the CDR3: TGCGCCAGCAGGCGTGTATCGGGGACGAGAGAGCCCCAGCATTTT. This gives the protein CASRRVSGTREPQHF.

This clone was picked up one time. V gene TRBV5-1 combines with J gene TRBJ1-5; D perhaps matches TRBD1 (5 bases). The germline CDR1 and CDR2 sequences are SGHRS and YFSETQ. V lost 0 bases to trimming and J lost 3 bases, with 13 bases between them. CDR3 size: 16 residues. The CDR3 protein is CASSLGAGGDNQPQHF. The CDR3 nucleotides are TGCGCCAGCAGCTTGGGAGCCGGGGGAGACAATCAGCCCCAGCATTTT.

V is TRBV5-5 and J is TRBJ1-3; D may be TRBD1 (5 bases). Germline V gene data show CDR1 as SGHKS and CDR2 as YYEKEE (reference sequence). Trimming left V 2 bases short and J 4 bases short, with 10 bases between. The length of the CDR3 is 14 residues. The CDR3 is CASSFRGAGNTIYF. As DNA, the CDR3 is TGTGCCAGCAGCTTCAGAGGGGCCGGAAACACCATATATTTT.

A word on this clone: Other nucleotide sequences in the sample specify the same CDR3. The rearrangement joins TRBV14 to TRBJ1-1, with D hard to call. CDR3 length: 15 residues. Germline CDR1 SGHDN, CDR2 FVKESK. The V gene lost 1 base and the J gene lost 0 bases, with 9 bases spanning the gap. The CDR3 loop is CASSQGGGLNTEAFF. The CDR3 region has the DNA TGTGCCAGCAGCCAAGGAGGAGGGCTGAACACTGAAGCTTTCTTT.

The rearrangement joins TRBV7-9 to TRBJ2-1; D may match TRBD1 or TRBD2 (5 bases each). Per the germline V gene, CDR1 is SEHNR and CDR2 is FQNEAQ (reference sequence). The V end was cut by 4 bases, the J end by 0 bases, with 10 bases between. The CDR3 length is 15 residues. The CDR3 region has the DNA TGTGCCAGCAGCTCTCCAGGGAGCTCCTACAATGAGCAGTTCTTC. Its protein product is CASSSPGSSYNEQFF.

The genes are TRBV20-1 and TRBJ2-7, with 12 bases lining up with TRBD2. The CDR3 length is 11 residues. CDR1 is DFQATT, CDR2 SNEGSKA, per germline (reference sequence). This CDR3 reads CRPSGGDEQYF. CDR3 coding DNA: TGCAGGCCTAGCGGGGGGGACGAGCAGTACTTC.

The J gene is TRBJ1-4, the V gene TRBV2; possibly TRBD1 for D (6 bases). V lost 5 bases to trimming and J lost 5 bases, with 9 bases between them. The V gene's germline CDR1 is SNHLY and CDR2 FYNNEI. The CDR3 loop spans 13 amino acids. In DNA, the CDR3 is TGTGCCAGCAGTTTTACAGGGAATGAAAAACTGTTTTTT. Residues: CASSFTGNEKLFF.

The V call is TRBV6-1, the J call TRBJ1-2; the D gene is possibly TRBD1 (5 bases). Trimming stripped 3 bases from V and 8 bases from J, with 13 bases between. This CDR3 region has 13 residues. Germline V gene data show CDR1 as MNHNS and CDR2 as SASEGT. The CDR3: CASSDQGILGYTF. CDR3 DNA: TGTGCCAGCAGTGACCAGGGCATTCTAGGCTACACCTTC.

This chain connects TRBV5-8 to TRBJ2-3; D is unresolved. The CDR3 is 12 amino acids. Germline lookup yields CDR1 SGHTS and CDR2 YDEGEE. Trimming took 3 bases from V and 8 from J, leaving 10 bases between them. Here the CDR3 DNA reads TGTGCCAGCAGCTCGGGTGCTAGTACGCAGTATTTT. Its translation is CASSSGASTQYF.

J is TRBJ2-2 and V is TRBV5-1; possibly TRBD1 or TRBD2 for D (6 bases each). Germline V gene sequence: CDR1 SGHRS, CDR2 YFSETQ. The ends were cut back, 0 bases at V and 4 bases at J, with 7 bases in the middle. The CDR3 runs 14 residues. Here the CDR3 DNA reads TGCGCCAGCAGCTTGGCGGGGGCCACCGGGGAGCTGTTTTTT. Its protein is CASSLAGATGELFF. Looking up the rest from reference TRBV5-1 and TRBJ2-2 gives the full variable domain: KAGVTQTPRYLIKTRGQQVTLSCSPISGHRSVSWYQQTPGQGLQFLFEYFSETQRNKGNFPGRFSGRQFSNSRSEMNVSTLELGDSALYLCASSLAGATGELFFGEGSRLTVL.

This rearrangement joins TRBV27 to TRBJ2-5; 8 bases align to TRBD1. Germline lookup yields CDR1 MNHEY and CDR2 SMNVEV (reference sequence). CDR3 length: 17 residues. With 4 bases clipped from V and 5 bases from J, the junction kept 15 bases outside the gene matches. This CDR3 reads CASSYRGQVSLGETQYF. The CDR3 DNA reads TGTGCCAGCAGTTACCGGGGACAGGTCTCCTTAGGGGAGACCCAGTACTTC.

This chain joins TRBV6-5 and TRBJ1-3; D is undetermined. The CDR3 contains 14 residues. V dropped 5 bases and J dropped 1 base, with 9 bases sitting between them. The germline CDR1 and CDR2 sequences are MNHEY and SVGAGI. This chain's CDR3 is CASSPTGSGNTIYF. Written as DNA, the CDR3 is TGTGCCAGCAGTCCTACGGGGTCTGGAAACACCATATATTTT.

The chain couples TRBV2 to TRBJ1-2, with 9 nucleotides matching TRBD1. The CDR3 is 14 amino acids. Losses at the gene ends were 6 bases for V and 4 bases for J; bases not matched to a gene: 6. Germline assignment: CDR1 SNHLY and CDR2 FYNNEI. CDR3 nucleotides: TGTGCCAGCAGCCAACAGGGGGCGGTCTATGGCTACACCTTC. Amino acids: CASSQQGAVYGYTF.

The chain combines TRBV18 with TRBJ2-2; 8 nucleotides agree with TRBD1. CDR1 is KGHSH and CDR2 is LQKENI in the germline V gene. This CDR3 contains 16 residues. With 3 bases clipped from V and 1 base from J, the junction kept 4 bases outside the gene matches. The CDR3: CASSPYDRGNTGELFF. CDR3 DNA: TGTGCCAGCTCACCTTACGACAGGGGGAACACCGGGGAGCTGTTTTTT.

The rearrangement links TRBV7-8 to TRBJ2-1; TRBD1 matches 7 bases. CDR3 length equals 13 residues. Unmatched junction bases numbered 3, after V lost 4 bases and J lost 6 bases. Per germline, CDR1 SGHVS and CDR2 FQNEAQ. As DNA, the CDR3 is TGTGCCAGCAGCTGGACAGGTTTCAATGAGCAGTTCTTC. Translating it yields CASSWTGFNEQFF.